Following are 32 T cell receptor beta chains from one sample sequenced in a study of T cell repertoires in cytomegalovirus infection. A single record per CDR3 protein comes from TCRdb applying MiXCR to the reads. Of 500,000 to 600,000 distinct CDR3 sequences listed, more than 15% are singletons. Sequencing used CD8+ T cells from PBMCs. The receptor source for this set is a human donor in good health (CMV status not recorded). Some clones in this sample may be carry-over from other donors' samples.

In DNA form, the CDR3 reads TGCGCCAGCAGTATAGTTCCGGGACTAGCGGGAGGCGAAACAGATACGCAGTATTTT. Translating gives CASSIVPGLAGGETDTQYF. The V call is TRBV4-1, the J call TRBJ2-3; 15 nucleotides align to TRBD2. Germline V gives CDR1 MGHRA, CDR2 YSYEKL. V shed 6 bases and J 3 bases; nucleotides not matched to a gene: 13. The CDR3 runs to 19 residues.

The J gene is TRBJ1-5, the V gene TRBV5-6, with a tentative D call TRBD1 (6 bases). The CDR3 has 17 amino acids. V lost 3 bases and J lost 4, with 20 bases in between. The germline V gene has CDR1 SGHDT and CDR2 YYEEEE. As DNA, the CDR3 is TGTGCCAGCAGCTCGGGGCCGGGGGCGGTAGGGAATCAGCCCCAGCATTTT. Translation: CASSSGPGAVGNQPQHF. The full variable domain, completed using reference TRBV5-6 and TRBJ1-5, is DAGVTQSPTHLIKTRGQQVTLRCSPKSGHDTVSWYQQALGQGPQFIFQYYEEEERQRGNFPDRFSGHQFPNYSSELNVNALLLGDSALYLCASSSGPGAVGNQPQHFGDGTRLSIL.

The chain uses TRBV12-5 and TRBJ1-1; D is uncertain. The CDR3 is 12 residues long. The ends were cut back, 6 bases at V and 0 bases at J, with 5 bases in the middle. Germline lookup yields CDR1 LGHNT and CDR2 FRNRAP. The CDR3, as DNA: TGTGCTAGTGGCCGGTTGAACACTGAAGCTTTCTTT. Protein product: CASGRLNTEAFF. Together with reference TRBV12-5 and TRBJ1-1, the CDR3 gives the full variable domain: DARVTQTPRHKVTEMGQEVTMRCQPILGHNTVFWYRQTMMQGLELLAYFRNRAPLDDSGMPKDRFSAEMPDATLATLKIQPSEPRDSAVYFCASGRLNTEAFFGQGTRLTVV.

This clonotype was counted ten times or more. The chain combines TRBV7-6 with TRBJ2-2; unclear D gene. The germline V gene encodes CDR1 SGHVS and CDR2 FNYEAQ. V was trimmed by 0 bases and J by 4 bases, leaving 9 bases between them. The CDR3 totals 15 residues. CDR3 bases: TGTGCCAGCAGCTTAGCGAGTAGGAGCACCGGGGAGCTGTTTTTT. Amino acids: CASSLASRSTGELFF.

This clonotype was observed a handful of times. The chain joins TRBV2 to TRBJ2-5; the match to TRBD1 covers 9 bases. Unmatched junction bases numbered 11, after V lost 11 bases and J lost 4 bases. Germline V lookup: CDR1 SNHLY, CDR2 FYNNEI. The CDR3 covers 14 residues. The CDR3 spells CASAIGTGRETQYF. Here the CDR3 DNA reads TGTGCCTCAGCAATAGGGACAGGGCGAGAGACCCAGTACTTC.

This clonotype has more than one count but fewer than ten. This rearrangement joins TRBV20-1 to TRBJ1-3; tentatively, D is TRBD1 (5 bases). CDR3 length: 15 residues. Trimming left V 6 bases short and J 0 bases short, with 15 bases between. Germline CDR1 is DFQATT and CDR2 is SNEGSKA (reference sequence). The DNA of the CDR3 is TGCAGTGCCCCCACGACAGCAAGCTCTGGAAACACCATATATTTT. Its translation is CSAPTTASSGNTIYF.

This clonotype was counted a few times. The rearrangement uses TRBV9 and TRBJ1-2; D gene unclear. The length of the CDR3 is 14 residues. The ends were cut back, 0 bases at V and 8 bases at J, with 14 bases in the middle. Germline V gene lookup returns CDR1 SGDLS and CDR2 YYNGEE. The CDR3 DNA reads as TGTGCCAGCAGCGTAGGGGCTGGGGTGAAAGGCTACACCTTC. Encoded protein: CASSVGAGVKGYTF.

This clonotype was detected ten times or more. The rearrangement joins TRBV27 to TRBJ2-7; the match to TRBD1 covers 8 bases. Germline V gene data show CDR1 as MNHEY and CDR2 as SMNVEV (reference sequence). The CDR3 loop spans 16 amino acids. The trim removed 0 bases at V and 0 bases at J, leaving 4 bases unmatched. The DNA of the CDR3 is TGTGCCAGCAGTTTATCGGTGGGACAGGTCTCCTACGAGCAGTACTTC. Its protein product is CASSLSVGQVSYEQYF.

This clonotype showed up just a few times. The chain's CDR3 is CASPVTPPGNPYEQYF. The CDR3 DNA reads as TGTGCCAGCCCAGTTACCCCTCCAGGGAATCCCTACGAGCAGTACTTC. The chain recombines TRBV6-5 with TRBJ2-7, with D perhaps matching TRBD1 (5 bases). The V gene's germline CDR1 is MNHEY and CDR2 SVGAGI. The V gene lost 8 bases and the J gene lost 2 bases, with 22 bases spanning the gap. CDR3 length equals 16 residues.

This clonotype has a count of ten or more. The V call is TRBV6-1, the J call TRBJ2-5, with a possible D match to TRBD1 (6 bases). The V end lost 2 bases, the J end lost 6 bases, and 10 bases lay between the germline ends. Germline lookup yields CDR1 MNHNS and CDR2 SASEGT. The CDR3 consists of 13 residues. The CDR3 protein is CASSENRAQTQYF. CDR3 coding DNA: TGTGCCAGCAGTGAAAACAGGGCGCAGACCCAGTACTTC.

This clonotype came up many times. The chain combines TRBV27 with TRBJ2-7, with D tentatively TRBD1 or TRBD2 (5 bases each). CDR3 length equals 15 residues. V dropped 1 base and J dropped 5 bases, with 15 bases sitting between them. CDR1 is MNHEY and CDR2 is SMNVEV in the germline V gene (reference sequence). CDR3 in DNA: TGTGCCAGCAGTTTATTCCAGGGAGATAGGGACGAGCAGTACTTC. Translation gives CASSLFQGDRDEQYF.

This clonotype has ten or more counts. This chain connects TRBV6-1 to TRBJ1-5; TRBD1 aligns across 8 bases. The V and J ends lost 2 bases and 5 bases, in that order; junction bases with no gene match: 14. Germline CDR1 is MNHNS and CDR2 is SASEGT. The CDR3 is 18 residues long. CDR3: CASSERQTGGISHQPQHF. The CDR3 DNA sequence: TGTGCCAGCAGTGAAAGACAAACAGGGGGAATTTCACATCAGCCCCAGCATTTT.

V and J are TRBV29-1 and TRBJ1-2; TRBD1 aligns across 7 bases. V shed 0 bases, J shed 6 bases, and the junction held 10 bases outside the gene matches. Germline V CDR1 and CDR2: SQVTM, ANQGSEA. The CDR3 sequence is 15 residues long. CDR3 sequence (DNA): TGCAGCGTTGAAGATCTGCCGACAGGGAGGGATGGCTACACCTTC. This sequence encodes CSVEDLPTGRDGYTF. The entire variable domain, with the rest obtained from reference TRBV29-1 and TRBJ1-2, is as follows: SAVISQKPSRDICQRGTSLTIQCQVDSQVTMMFWYRQQPGQSLTLIATANQGSEATYESGFVIDKFPISRPNLTFSTLTVSNMSPEDSSIYLCSVEDLPTGRDGYTFGSGTRLTVV.

The CDR3 DNA reads TGTGCCAGCAGTTTCAGGGGCAGAAACACTGAAGCTTTCTTT. Its protein product is CASSFRGRNTEAFF. The chain combines TRBV27 with TRBJ1-1; D perhaps matches TRBD1 (6 bases). CDR1 MNHEY and CDR2 SMNVEV come from the germline V gene (reference sequence). The CDR3 is 14 residues long. Deletions cut 3 bases from V and 2 bases from J, with 10 bases between.

For this clonotype: Since a much larger clone is just one base distant, this may be a read error. This chain uses TRBV6-6 with TRBJ1-1, with D unresolved. The CDR3 covers 11 residues. CDR1 MNHNY and CDR2 SVGAGI come from the germline V gene (reference sequence). CDR3 sequence (DNA): TGTGCCAGTCTTAGGAGACCTGAATCTTTCTTT. This sequence encodes CASLRRPESFF.

This clonotype has at least ten counts. The rearrangement links TRBV11-1 to TRBJ2-7; possible D gene TRBD2, 6 bases. Trimming stripped 3 bases from V and 3 bases from J, with 15 bases between. CDR1 SGHAT and CDR2 FQDESV come from the germline V gene (reference sequence). The CDR3 totals 15 residues. Here the CDR3 DNA reads TGTGCCAGCAGCTTGATTGGAGCGGGCCTCTACGAGCAGTACTTC. Residues: CASSLIGAGLYEQYF.

V gene TRBV5-8 combines with J gene TRBJ1-1, with D perhaps matching TRBD1 (5 bases). The germline gives CDR1 SGHTS, CDR2 YDEGEE. V dropped 2 bases and J dropped 1 base, with 15 bases sitting between them. The CDR3 has 16 amino acids. The CDR3 DNA reads as TGTGCCAGCAGCTTAAGCTCAGGGATTTGGAACACTGAAGCTTTCTTT. Translation gives CASSLSSGIWNTEAFF.

In its sample, this clonotype was seen once. Given a much more abundant clone one base away, this may be a read error. As DNA, the CDR3 is TGTGCCAGCAGCCGAGGTGAAGGGCCGCTGTATGGCTTCACCTTC. It specifies CASSRGEGPLYGFTF. The V and J genes are TRBV27 and TRBJ1-2; D is unresolved. The CDR3 is 15 amino acids. Germline V gives CDR1 MNHEY, CDR2 SMNVEV (reference sequence).

This clonotype was detected ten times or more. The chain has TRBV4-1 and TRBJ1-5; tentative D call: TRBD1 (5 bases). Germline loops: CDR1 MGHRA, CDR2 YSYEKL. The V gene lost 0 bases and the J gene lost 2 bases, with 11 bases spanning the gap. CDR3 length: 16 residues. The CDR3 region has the DNA TGCGCCAGCAGCCAAGAGAGGGGTGTGGGCAATCAGCCCCAGCATTTT. It specifies CASSQERGVGNQPQHF.

This clonotype came up a few times. The rearrangement links TRBV4-1 to TRBJ1-6; unclear D gene. Germline CDR1 and CDR2: MGHRA and YSYEKL. The CDR3 has 15 residues. V lost 1 base, J lost 7 bases, and 11 bases lay in between. CDR3 sequence: CASSQGTERNSPLHF. The DNA of the CDR3 is TGCGCCAGCAGCCAAGGGACCGAAAGGAATTCACCCCTCCACTTT.

The chain couples TRBV2 to TRBJ2-7; the D is unclear. Germline CDR1 reads SNHLY; CDR2 reads FYNNEI. The CDR3 loop spans 13 amino acids. Deletions cut 5 bases from V and 3 bases from J, with 11 bases between. CDR3 protein: CASSRRALYEQYF. The DNA of the CDR3 is TGTGCCAGCAGTCGAAGGGCCCTCTACGAGCAGTACTTC.

This clonotype was picked up many times. The CDR3 spells CASSLGGIEQYF. The CDR3 DNA reads TGTGCCAGCAGCTTGGGGGGGATCGAGCAGTACTTC. The chain carries TRBV5-6 and TRBJ2-7, with D tentatively TRBD1 or TRBD2 (5 bases each). The CDR3 has 12 amino acids. CDR1 is SGHDT and CDR2 is YYEEEE in the germline V gene. V shed 0 bases and J shed 6 bases, with 7 bases lying between them.

This clonotype was found a few times. J is TRBJ2-1 and V is TRBV14, with a weak D call TRBD1 (6 bases). The CDR3 totals 14 residues. The V end lost 3 bases, the J end lost 7 bases, and 13 bases lay between the germline ends. The germline CDR1 and CDR2 sequences are SGHDN and FVKESK. The CDR3 region has the DNA TGTGCCAGCAGCCAGGCCCACAGGGAGAATGAGCAGTTCTTC. Translation: CASSQAHRENEQFF.

This clonotype has just a few counts. V is TRBV4-1 and J is TRBJ2-6, with a tentative D call TRBD1 (5 bases). V lost 4 bases, J lost 13 bases, and 23 bases lay in between. Per the germline V gene, CDR1 is MGHRA and CDR2 is YSYEKL. This CDR3 spans 16 amino acids. DNA of the CDR3: TGCGCCAGCAGCCCCCAGTTCAGGGAATCATCCCAAGTCCTGACTTTC. It translates to CASSPQFRESSQVLTF.

This chain connects TRBV11-1 to TRBJ1-2, with 10 positions matching TRBD1. Germline V lookup: CDR1 SGHAT, CDR2 FQDESV (reference sequence). J was trimmed by 3 bases and V by 3 bases; bases with no gene match: 4. The CDR3 is 15 residues long. CDR3 loop: CASSLGTGEDYGYTF. The CDR3 nucleotides read TGTGCCAGCAGCTTGGGGACAGGGGAGGACTATGGCTACACCTTC.

This clonotype was detected a few times. The J gene is TRBJ2-1, the V gene TRBV27; 7 nucleotides match TRBD2. This CDR3 spans 13 amino acids. Germline trimming cut 7 bases from V and 7 bases from J; bases unmatched to any gene: 7. The germline V gene encodes CDR1 MNHEY and CDR2 SMNVEV (reference sequence). CDR3 in DNA: TGTGCCAGCACCGCGGGAGTGAGGAATGAGCAGTTCTTC. Translated, it gives CASTAGVRNEQFF.

The chain recombines TRBV20-1 with TRBJ1-5; 8 bases line up with TRBD1. V gave up 6 bases and J gave up 0 bases; unmatched junction bases: 16. This CDR3 comprises 18 residues. The germline V gene has CDR1 DFQATT and CDR2 SNEGSKA (reference sequence). The CDR3 DNA reads as TGCAGTGCCCTCTCACCGGGACAGGATTCCTATAGCAATCAGCCCCAGCATTTT. Its translation: CSALSPGQDSYSNQPQHF.

This clonotype has more than one count but fewer than ten. This chain links TRBV4-1 with TRBJ2-1; D is perhaps TRBD1 (6 bases). CDR3 length: 16 residues. V dropped 1 base and J dropped 7 bases, with 17 bases sitting between them. Looked up from germline, CDR1 is MGHRA and CDR2 is YSYEKL. The CDR3 spells CASSQGPPPGENEQFF. The DNA for the CDR3 is TGCGCCAGCAGCCAAGGACCTCCCCCAGGGGAAAATGAGCAGTTCTTC.

On this clonotype itself: The germline gene is not matched at one end of the junction; a read error may be the cause. The rearrangement links TRBV12-3 or TRBV12-4 to TRBJ2-1; D remains ambiguous. The CDR3 sequence is 16 residues long. Here the CDR3 reads CASSLSVYSPINETFF. In DNA form, the CDR3 reads TGTGCAAGCAGTTTAAGTGTTTACTCCCCCATCAATGAGACGTTCTTC.

This clonotype appeared many times. DNA of the CDR3: TGTGCCAGCAGTTTATACGGAAAAGCCATTATCTACGAGCAGTACTTC. This encodes CASSLYGKAIIYEQYF. The V and J genes are TRBV27 and TRBJ2-7; unclear D gene. The V gene lost 1 base and the J gene lost 3 bases, with 16 bases spanning the gap. Germline V CDR1 and CDR2: MNHEY, SMNVEV (reference sequence). This CDR3 contains 16 residues.

The gene calls are TRBV9 and TRBJ2-1, with 12 nucleotides matching TRBD2. Germline lookup yields CDR1 SGDLS and CDR2 YYNGEE. V shed 2 bases and J 6 bases; nucleotides not matched to a gene: 3. The CDR3 totals 15 residues. CDR3 region: CASSVTSGRSNEQFF. The CDR3 bases are TGTGCCAGCAGCGTTACTAGCGGGAGGTCCAATGAGCAGTTCTTC.

This sequence joins TRBV11-2 and TRBJ1-6; maybe TRBD1 (6 bases). The CDR3 runs to 16 residues. The germline V gene encodes CDR1 SGHAT and CDR2 FQNNGV. Trimming pared 5 bases from V and 7 bases from J, leaving 18 bases between. Here the CDR3 reads CASSPGTLAANSPLHF. Here the CDR3 DNA reads TGTGCCAGCAGCCCCGGGACACTGGCAGCCAATTCACCCCTCCACTTT.